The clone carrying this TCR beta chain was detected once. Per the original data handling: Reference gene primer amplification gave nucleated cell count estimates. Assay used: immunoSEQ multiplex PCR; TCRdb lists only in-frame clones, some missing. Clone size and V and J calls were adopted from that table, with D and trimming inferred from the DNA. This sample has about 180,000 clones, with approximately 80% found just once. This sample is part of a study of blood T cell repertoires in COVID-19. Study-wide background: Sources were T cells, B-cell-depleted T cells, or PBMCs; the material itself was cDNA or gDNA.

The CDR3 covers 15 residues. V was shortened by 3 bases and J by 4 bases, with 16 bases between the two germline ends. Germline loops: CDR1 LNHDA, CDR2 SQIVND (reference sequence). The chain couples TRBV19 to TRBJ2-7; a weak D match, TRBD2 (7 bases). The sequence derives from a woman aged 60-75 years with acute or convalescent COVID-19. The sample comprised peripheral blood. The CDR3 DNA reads TGTGCCAGTAGTATGCGGGGGCCGGGGTTTTACGAGCAGTACTTC. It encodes CASSMRGPGFYEQYF.